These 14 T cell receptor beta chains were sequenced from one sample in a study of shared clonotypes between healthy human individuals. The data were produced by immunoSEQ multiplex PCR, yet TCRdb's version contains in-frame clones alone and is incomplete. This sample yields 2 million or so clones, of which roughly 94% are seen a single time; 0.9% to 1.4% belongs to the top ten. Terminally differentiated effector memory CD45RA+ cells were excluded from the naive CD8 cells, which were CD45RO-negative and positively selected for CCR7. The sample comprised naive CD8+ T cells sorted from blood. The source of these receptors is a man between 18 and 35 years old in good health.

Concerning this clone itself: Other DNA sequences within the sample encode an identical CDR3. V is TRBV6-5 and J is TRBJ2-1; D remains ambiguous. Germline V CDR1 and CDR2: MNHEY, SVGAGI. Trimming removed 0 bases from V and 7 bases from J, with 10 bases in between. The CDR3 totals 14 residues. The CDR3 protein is CASSYSSPDNEQFF. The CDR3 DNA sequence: TGTGCCAGCAGTTACTCTTCCCCAGATAATGAGCAGTTCTTC.

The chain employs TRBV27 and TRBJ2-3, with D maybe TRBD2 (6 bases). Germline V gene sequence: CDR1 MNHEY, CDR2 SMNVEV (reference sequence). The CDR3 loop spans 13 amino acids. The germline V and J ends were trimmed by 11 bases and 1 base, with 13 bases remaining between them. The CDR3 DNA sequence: TGTGCCTCCCATGCGGGGCGCACAGATACGCAGTATTTT. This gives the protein CASHAGRTDTQYF.

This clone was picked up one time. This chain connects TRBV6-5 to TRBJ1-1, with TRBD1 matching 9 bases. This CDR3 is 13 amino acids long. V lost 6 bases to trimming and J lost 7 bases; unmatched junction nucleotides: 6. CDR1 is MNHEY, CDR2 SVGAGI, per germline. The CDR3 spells CASSLGTGIEAFF. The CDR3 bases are TGTGCCAGCAGCTTGGGGACAGGGATTGAAGCTTTCTTT.

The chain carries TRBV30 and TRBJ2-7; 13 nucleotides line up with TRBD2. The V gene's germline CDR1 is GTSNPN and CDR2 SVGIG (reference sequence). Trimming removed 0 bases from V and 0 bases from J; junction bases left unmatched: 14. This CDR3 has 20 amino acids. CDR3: CAWSVHGLAGARDSSYEQYF. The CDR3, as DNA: TGTGCCTGGAGTGTACACGGACTAGCGGGAGCGCGGGACAGCTCCTACGAGCAGTACTTC.

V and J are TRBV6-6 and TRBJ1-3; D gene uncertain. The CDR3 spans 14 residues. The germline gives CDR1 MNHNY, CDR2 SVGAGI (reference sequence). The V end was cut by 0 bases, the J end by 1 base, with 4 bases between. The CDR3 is CASSYSESGNTIYF. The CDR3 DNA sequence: TGTGCCAGCAGTTACTCCGAGTCTGGAAACACCATATATTTT.

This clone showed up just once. CDR3 DNA sequence: TGTGCCAGCAGCGTAGACCTAGCGTCCGCGTTCGAGCAGTACTTC. Encoded protein: CASSVDLASAFEQYF. The rearrangement links TRBV9 to TRBJ2-7, with TRBD2 as a possible D gene (6 bases). Germline V gene data show CDR1 as SGDLS and CDR2 as YYNGEE. The V end lost 0 bases, the J end lost 6 bases, and 16 bases lay between the germline ends. The CDR3 contains 15 residues. Variable domain in full (rest from reference TRBV9 and TRBJ2-7): DSGVTQTPKHLITATGQRVTLRCSPRSGDLSVYWYQQSLDQGLQFLIQYYNGEERAKGNILERFSAQQFPDLHSELNLSSLELGDSALYFCASSVDLASAFEQYFGPGTRLTVT.

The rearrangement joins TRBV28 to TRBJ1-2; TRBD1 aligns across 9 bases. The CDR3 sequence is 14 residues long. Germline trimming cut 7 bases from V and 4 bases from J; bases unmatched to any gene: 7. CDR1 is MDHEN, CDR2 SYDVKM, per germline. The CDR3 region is CASKTTGGVYGYTF. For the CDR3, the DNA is TGTGCCAGCAAAACCACAGGGGGCGTCTATGGCTACACCTTC.

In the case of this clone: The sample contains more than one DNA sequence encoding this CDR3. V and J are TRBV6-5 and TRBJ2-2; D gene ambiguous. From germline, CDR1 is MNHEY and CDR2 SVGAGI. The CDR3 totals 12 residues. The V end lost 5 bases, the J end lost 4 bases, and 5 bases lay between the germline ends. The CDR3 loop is CASSPFTGELFF. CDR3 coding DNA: TGTGCCAGCAGTCCCTTCACCGGGGAGCTGTTTTTT.

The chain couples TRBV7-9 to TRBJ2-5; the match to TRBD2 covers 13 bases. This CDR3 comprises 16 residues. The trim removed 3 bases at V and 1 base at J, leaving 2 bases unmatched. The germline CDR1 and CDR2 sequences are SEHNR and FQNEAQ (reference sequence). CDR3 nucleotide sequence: TGTGCCAGCAGCTTCCGACTAGCGGGGGGCCAAGAGACCCAGTACTTC. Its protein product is CASSFRLAGGQETQYF.

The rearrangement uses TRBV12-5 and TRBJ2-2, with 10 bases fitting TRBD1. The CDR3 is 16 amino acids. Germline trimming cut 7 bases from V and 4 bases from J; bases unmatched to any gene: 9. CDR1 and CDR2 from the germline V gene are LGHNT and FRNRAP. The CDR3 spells CASAPRQGASTGELFF. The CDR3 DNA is TGTGCTAGTGCCCCGCGACAGGGGGCTAGCACCGGGGAGCTGTTTTTT.

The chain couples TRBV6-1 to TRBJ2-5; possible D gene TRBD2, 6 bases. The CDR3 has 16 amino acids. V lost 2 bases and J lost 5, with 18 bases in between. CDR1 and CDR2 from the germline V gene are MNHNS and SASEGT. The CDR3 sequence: CASSEYLGGMIETQYF. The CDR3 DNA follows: TGTGCCAGCAGTGAATATCTGGGGGGAATGATCGAGACCCAGTACTTC.

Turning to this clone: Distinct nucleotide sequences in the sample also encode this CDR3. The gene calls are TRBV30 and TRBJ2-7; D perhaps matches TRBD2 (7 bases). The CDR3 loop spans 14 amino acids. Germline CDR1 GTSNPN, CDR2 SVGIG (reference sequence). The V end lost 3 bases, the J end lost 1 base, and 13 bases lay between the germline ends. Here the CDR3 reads CAWSEGGGSYEQYF. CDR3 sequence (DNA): TGTGCCTGGAGCGAAGGGGGGGGATCCTACGAGCAGTACTTC.

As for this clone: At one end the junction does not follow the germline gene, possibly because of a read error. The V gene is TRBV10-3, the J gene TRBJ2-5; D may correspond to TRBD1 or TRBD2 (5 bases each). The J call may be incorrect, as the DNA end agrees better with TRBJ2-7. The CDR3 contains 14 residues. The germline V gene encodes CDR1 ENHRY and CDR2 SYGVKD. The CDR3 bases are TGTGCAATCACGTCCGGGGCCAGTACCTACGAGCAGTACTTC. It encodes CAITSGASTYEQYF.

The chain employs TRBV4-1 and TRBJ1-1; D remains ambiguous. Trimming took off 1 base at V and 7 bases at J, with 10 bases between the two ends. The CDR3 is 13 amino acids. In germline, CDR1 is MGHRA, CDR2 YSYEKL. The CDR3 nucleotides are TGCGCCAGCAGCCAAGGATCCGGCTATGAAGCTTTCTTT. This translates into CASSQGSGYEAFF.